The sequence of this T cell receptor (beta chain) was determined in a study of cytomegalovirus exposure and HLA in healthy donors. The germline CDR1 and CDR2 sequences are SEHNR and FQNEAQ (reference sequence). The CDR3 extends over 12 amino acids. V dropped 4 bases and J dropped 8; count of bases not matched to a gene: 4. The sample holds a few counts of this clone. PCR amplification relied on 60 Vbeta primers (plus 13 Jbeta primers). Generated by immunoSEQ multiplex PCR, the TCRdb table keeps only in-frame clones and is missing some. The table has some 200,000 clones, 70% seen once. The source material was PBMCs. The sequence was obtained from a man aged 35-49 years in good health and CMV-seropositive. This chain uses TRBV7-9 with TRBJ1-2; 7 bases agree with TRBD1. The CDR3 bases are TGTGCCAGCAGCTATACAGGGGTAGGCTACACCTTC. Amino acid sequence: CASSYTGVGYTF. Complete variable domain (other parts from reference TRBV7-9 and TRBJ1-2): DTGVSQNPRHKITKRGQNVTFRCDPISEHNRLYWYRQTLGQGPEFLTYFQNEAQLEKSRLLSDRFSAERPKGSFSTLEIQRTEQGDSAMYLCASSYTGVGYTFGSGTRLTVV.